This T cell receptor beta chain originates from a study of blood T cell repertoires in COVID-19. As for the study in general: Specimens from acute and convalescent COVID-19 originated in the United States, Italy and Spain. T cells, B-cell-depleted T cells, or PBMCs provided the cDNA or gDNA that served as material.

As processed by the authors: Nucleated cell number was recorded as an estimate derived from reference gene primer amplification. Data came from immunoSEQ multiplex PCR; TCRdb stores just in-frame clones and leaves some out. V, J and clone size are taken as reported in that table, and D and trimming were inferred from the DNA itself. Of 40,000 to 50,000 clones in the sample, more than 75% were seen once. The CDR3 length is 14 residues. Germline CDR1 reads SEHNR; CDR2 reads FQNEAQ (reference sequence). The V and J ends lost 1 base and 10 bases respectively, with 13 bases between them. This TCR derives from a human donor in a cohort sampled during active COVID-19. The chain recombines TRBV7-9 with TRBJ1-4; D ambiguous. Sequencing was done on a sample of peripheral blood. This chain's CDR3 is CASSLVREDGKLFF. The CDR3 DNA reads as TGTGCCAGCAGCTTAGTTAGGGAGGATGGAAAACTGTTTTTT.